This T cell receptor beta chain was sequenced during a study of CD8 T cells in ankylosing spondylitis. Whole-study results and caveats: There was a TCR beta motif, made of fewer than 10 highly homologous variants, that appeared characteristic of ankylosing spondylitis blood. Reported data indicate significant enrichment of disease-linked clones within matched ankylosing spondylitis synovial fluid.

Researchers built TCR beta libraries using quantitative 5'-RACE with molecular barcodes. One entry per CDR3 protein results from TCRdb running MiXCR on the 5' RACE reads. The sample gives some 340,000 distinct CDR3 sequences, roughly 14% of which show up once; approximately 1% is in the top ten. This clonotype appeared a few times. Its target is unknown. V was trimmed by 0 bases and J by 0 bases, leaving 6 bases between them. Germline CDR1 reads GTSNPN; CDR2 reads SVGIG (reference sequence). The CDR3 consists of 15 residues. The source of this sequence is a male donor with ankylosing spondylitis or in good health (not recorded which). V gene TRBV30 combines with J gene TRBJ2-6; D ambiguous. Sample: blood, either unsorted or a sorted T cell fraction (not recorded which). The CDR3 loop is CAWSVDTSGANVLTF. The CDR3 DNA follows: TGTGCCTGGAGTGTAGACACCTCTGGGGCCAACGTCCTGACTTTC.